Listed here is a single T cell receptor beta chain. The clone's antigen remains unknown. Base quality data are lacking; no much larger clone is found one base away. Whole blood was collected in K2EDTA tubes by collaborating institutions according to the institutions' own protocols. Collaborator samples were shipped for TCRbeta analysis as frozen whole blood, isolated PBMCs, or DNA extracted from either sample type. These data are taken from a study of blood T cell repertoires in COVID-19 (dated by TCRdb to the early 2020s). For context, the study as a whole: The collaborator samples originated in the United States, Italy and Spain and spanned the acute and convalescent phases of COVID-19. The material from the prospective study consisted of cDNA or gDNA derived from T cells, B-cell-depleted T cells, or PBMCs. Deeply sampled blood TCRbeta repertoires from subjects exposed to, actively infected with, or recovered from COVID-19 were included in the dataset. A freely available public database, intended as a resource for researchers studying the immune response to SARS-CoV-2, is where the repertoires were released. Samples were obtained from the ongoing ImmuneRACE study (first 160 participants) and from approximately 1,200 subjects provided by 6 global collaborators. Nearly every sample came with metadata listing a de-identified subject ID, COVID-19 status, age in years and sex. Where available, HLA class I and class II types were taken from metadata supplied by the sample provider and were not determined by assay-based typing.

The CDR3 sequence holds 13 residues, the cysteine and phenylalanine included. Kept here is only the CDR3 DNA, which spans 39 bases and is read in frame from base 1. A distance of 9 bases separates the germline ends of V and J, which lose 2 bases and 5 bases respectively. The germline V gene (reference sequence) gives CDR1 as LNHDA and CDR2 as SQIVND. TCRbeta CDR3 regions were amplified from genomic DNA using the immunoSEQ Assay, a bias-controlled multiplex PCR. The study's own analysis went as follows. The number of nucleated cells in each sample was estimated by amplification of reference gene primers within the assay. To quantify the absolute abundance of each unique TCRbeta CDR3 rearrangement, sequence reads were collapsed and filtered. For each sample, productive Simpson clonality was calculated as the square root of Simpson's diversity index across productive rearrangements. Drawn from immuneACCESS, this table holds only the in-frame rearrangements with V and J called that TCRdb kept. Clones are partly lost; checked studies trace under half to an unresolved V gene and leave the rest unexplained. That table furnishes V, J and clone size, whereas the DNA furnished D and trimming. This sample is represented by more than 90,000 clones; 85% to 95% of them were singletons. The ten largest make up 5% to 6% of the sample.

Overall study outcomes, separate from this receptor: How much clinical and demographic metadata was included differed by source and by participant, and the metadata was provided uncurated.

This TCR was recovered from a middle-aged man with active COVID-19. The specimen sequenced was peripheral blood. This chain is built from TRBV19 and TRBJ2-5; the D region possibly corresponds to TRBD2 (6 bases align). The nucleotide sequence is given as TGTGCCAGTAGTATACAAGGGAGGGAGACCCAGTACTTC. This codes for CASSIQGRETQYF. With all but the CDR3 taken from the reference TRBV19 and TRBJ2-5 genes, the full variable domain is: DGGITQSPKYLFRKEGQNVTLSCEQNLNHDAMYWYRQDPGQGLRLIYYSQIVNDFQKGDIAEGYSVSREKKESFPLTVTSAQKNPTAFYLCASSIQGRETQYFGPGTRLLVL.